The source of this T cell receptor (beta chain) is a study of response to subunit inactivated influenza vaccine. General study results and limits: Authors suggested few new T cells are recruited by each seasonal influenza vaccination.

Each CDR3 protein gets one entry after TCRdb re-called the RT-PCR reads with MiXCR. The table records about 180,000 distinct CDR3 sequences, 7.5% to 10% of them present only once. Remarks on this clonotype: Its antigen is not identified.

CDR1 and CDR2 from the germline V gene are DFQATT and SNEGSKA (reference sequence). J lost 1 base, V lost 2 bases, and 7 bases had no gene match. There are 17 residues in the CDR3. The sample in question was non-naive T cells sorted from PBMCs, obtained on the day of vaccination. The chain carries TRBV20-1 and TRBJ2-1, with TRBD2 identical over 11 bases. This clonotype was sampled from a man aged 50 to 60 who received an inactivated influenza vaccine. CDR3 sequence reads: CSARFSTSGVSYNEQFF. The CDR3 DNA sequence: TGCAGTGCTAGATTTTCGACTAGCGGGGTTTCCTACAATGAGCAGTTCTTC.